The 18 T cell receptor beta chains below were found in one sample sequenced in a study of blood T cell repertoires in COVID-19. Libraries were prepared by immunoSEQ multiplex PCR; TCRdb keeps only in-frame clonotypes and omits some of them. The data show around 300,000 clones, around 90% seen once. Sample: PBMCs or T cells enriched from blood (not recorded which). All receptors come from a woman aged 25-40 years who had recovered from COVID-19.

The V and J genes are TRBV27 and TRBJ1-3; tentative D call: TRBD1 (6 bases). Per the germline V gene, CDR1 is MNHEY and CDR2 is SMNVEV (reference sequence). The ends were cut back, 6 bases at V and 2 bases at J, with 14 bases in the middle. This CDR3 region has 15 residues. The CDR3 nucleotides are TGTGCCAGCAGCACAGGGATTGCGGCTGGAAACACCATATATTTT. Amino acids: CASSTGIAAGNTIYF.

The chain carries TRBV6-2 or TRBV6-3 and TRBJ2-2, with D possibly matching TRBD2 (6 bases). CDR1 MNHEY and CDR2 SVGEGT come from the germline V gene. Trimming removed 2 bases at V and 4 bases at J, with 17 bases between. The CDR3 totals 17 residues. The CDR3 sequence: CASSYGAGKASTGELFF. As DNA, the CDR3 is TGTGCCAGCAGTTACGGGGCGGGAAAAGCTAGCACCGGGGAGCTGTTTTTT.

The rearrangement uses TRBV27 and TRBJ1-1; possible D gene TRBD1, 5 bases. Per the germline V gene, CDR1 is MNHEY and CDR2 is SMNVEV (reference sequence). The CDR3 covers 12 residues. Trimming shortened V by 8 bases and J by 1 base, and 8 bases separated the two germline ends. CDR3 amino acids: CASAGRNTEAFF. In DNA, the CDR3 is TGTGCCAGCGCGGGGCGGAACACTGAAGCTTTCTTT.

The chain uses TRBV24-1 and TRBJ2-1, with no clear D. CDR1 and CDR2 from the germline V gene are KGHDR and SFDVKD. This CDR3 is built from 15 residues. V was cut by 4 bases and J by 6 bases, with 15 bases left in between. The CDR3: CATSDLSSGRNEQFF. The DNA for the CDR3 is TGTGCCACCAGTGACCTTAGCAGTGGCCGCAATGAGCAGTTCTTC.

This clone has only one observation. The same CDR3 also results from other DNA sequences found in this sample. This chain uses TRBV24-1 with TRBJ2-3; 10 nucleotides match TRBD2. Trimming removed 4 bases from V and 0 bases from J; junction bases left unmatched: 3. CDR3 length equals 16 residues. Germline CDR1 KGHDR, CDR2 SFDVKD. The CDR3 nucleotides read TGTGCCACCAGTGACCGGACTAGCGGAAGCACAGATACGCAGTATTTT. Amino acid sequence: CATSDRTSGSTDTQYF.

The chain uses TRBV27 and TRBJ2-1, with TRBD2 identical over 13 bases. Germline CDR1 is MNHEY and CDR2 is SMNVEV (reference sequence). The length of the CDR3 is 24 residues. V trimming: 4 bases; J trimming: 4 bases; junction bases outside the gene matches: 28. As DNA, the CDR3 is TGTGCCAGCAGTTCTATGAGGACTAGCGGGAGTGCCGGAAAAATTCGGCCGGTTTACAATGAGCAGTTCTTC. Translated, it gives CASSSMRTSGSAGKIRPVYNEQFF.

The chain combines TRBV12-5 with TRBJ1-2; D ambiguous. The CDR3 has 14 residues. With 4 bases removed from V and 0 bases from J, the gap between germline ends came to 9 bases. Germline values: CDR1 LGHNT, CDR2 FRNRAP. CDR3 DNA sequence: TGTGCTAGTGGTTCGTCTACTTCTAACTATGGCTACACCTTC. Protein: CASGSSTSNYGYTF.

J is TRBJ2-1 and V is TRBV4-2; 10 nucleotides line up with TRBD2. V shed 0 bases and J 0 bases; nucleotides not matched to a gene: 8. This CDR3 comprises 19 residues. Germline assignment: CDR1 LGHNA and CDR2 YNFKEQ. The DNA of the CDR3 is TGTGCCAGCAGCCAAGAATTCGGACTAGCGGAAATCTCCTACAATGAGCAGTTCTTC. Protein product: CASSQEFGLAEISYNEQFF.

The chain couples TRBV6-1 to TRBJ2-5; a possible D gene is TRBD2 (5 bases). Germline V gene lookup returns CDR1 MNHNS and CDR2 SASEGT. The CDR3 has 15 residues. Trimming stripped 3 bases from V and 1 base from J, with 12 bases between. CDR3 residues: CASSERGGTQETQYF. The CDR3 region has the DNA TGTGCCAGCAGTGAGAGAGGAGGAACCCAAGAGACCCAGTACTTC.

The chain couples TRBV7-2 to TRBJ2-7; a possible D gene is TRBD2 (7 bases). Germline values: CDR1 SGHTA, CDR2 FQGNSA. The CDR3 contains 15 residues. Between the trimmed V and J ends, which lost 5 bases and 2 bases, there was a span of 16 bases. The CDR3 region has the DNA TGTGCCAGCAGCCAAGGGGGGGGAGGGACCTACGAGCAGTACTTC. Translation: CASSQGGGGTYEQYF.

In DNA form, the CDR3 reads TGTGCCAGCAGCTTAACTAGCGGGCTAAGCCTCGAGGCGTCTGAGACCCAGTACTTC. Translating it yields CASSLTSGLSLEASETQYF. V is TRBV7-9 and J is TRBJ2-5; 9 positions agree with TRBD2. Germline V gene sequence: CDR1 SEHNR, CDR2 FQNEAQ (reference sequence). This CDR3 spans 19 amino acids. J lost 5 bases, V lost 2 bases, and 18 bases had no gene match.

The gene calls are TRBV4-3 and TRBJ2-1, with 10 bases matching TRBD2. The CDR3 contains 18 residues. V lost 3 bases and J lost 7; bases outside the gene matches: 15. CDR1 and CDR2 from the germline V gene are LGHNA and YSLEER. The CDR3 sequence: CASSQSTIASGRGNEQFF. For the CDR3, the DNA is TGCGCCAGCAGCCAGTCCACAATCGCTAGCGGGAGAGGGAATGAGCAGTTCTTC.

This sequence joins TRBV19 and TRBJ1-4; possible D gene TRBD1, 6 bases. V gave up 5 bases and J gave up 7 bases, with 14 bases separating them. Germline CDR1 is LNHDA and CDR2 is SQIVND (reference sequence). The CDR3 is 14 residues long. CDR3: CASSQSGVGEKLFF. The CDR3 DNA follows: TGTGCCAGTAGTCAATCAGGGGTTGGTGAAAAACTGTTTTTT. Complete variable domain (other parts from reference TRBV19 and TRBJ1-4): DGGITQSPKYLFRKEGQNVTLSCEQNLNHDAMYWYRQDPGQGLRLIYYSQIVNDFQKGDIAEGYSVSREKKESFPLTVTSAQKNPTAFYLCASSQSGVGEKLFFGSGTQLSVL.

The genes are TRBV5-1 and TRBJ2-4, with 11 bases matching TRBD1. The V gene's germline CDR1 is SGHRS and CDR2 YFSETQ. V lost 3 bases to trimming and J lost 8 bases; unmatched junction nucleotides: 4. The CDR3 is 14 residues long. For the CDR3, the DNA is TGCGCCAGCAGCTCCCGGGACAGGGGGGACATTCAGTACTTC. Translation: CASSSRDRGDIQYF.

The chain links TRBV7-2 to TRBJ1-3; a weak D match, TRBD1 (6 bases). The CDR3 extends over 14 amino acids. Trimming took off 3 bases at V and 7 bases at J, with 13 bases between the two ends. Germline V gene lookup returns CDR1 SGHTA and CDR2 FQGNSA. The CDR3 nucleotides read TGTGCCAGCAGCTTCAACCAGGGGTGGAACACCATATATTTT. This gives the protein CASSFNQGWNTIYF.

This chain connects TRBV6-5 to TRBJ1-5, with TRBD1 matching over 8 bases. The CDR3 length is 13 residues. The germline CDR1 and CDR2 sequences are MNHEY and SVGAGI. V lost 10 bases, J lost 5 bases, and 7 bases stayed unmatched. CDR3 DNA: TGTGCCACCTCCGGGACAGGACATCAGCCCCAGCATTTT. Its protein product is CATSGTGHQPQHF.

The J gene is TRBJ1-3, the V gene TRBV18, with D perhaps TRBD1 (6 bases). The CDR3 length is 16 residues. V dropped 2 bases and J dropped 2 bases, with 13 bases sitting between them. The V gene's germline CDR1 is KGHSH and CDR2 LQKENI. Here the CDR3 reads CASSPGGQRTGNTIYF. CDR3 sequence (DNA): TGTGCCAGCTCACCAGGAGGACAGCGGACTGGAAACACCATATATTTT. Supplemented by reference TRBV18 and TRBJ1-3, the full variable domain reads NAGVMQNPRHLVRRRGQEARLRCSPMKGHSHVYWYRQLPEEGLKFMVYLQKENIIDESGMPKERFSAEFPKEGPSILRIQQVVRGDSAAYFCASSPGGQRTGNTIYFGEGSWLTVV.

This clone was picked up one time. As DNA, the CDR3 is TGTGCCAGCAGTGAGAATGAGCAGTTCTTC. Amino acid sequence: CASSENEQFF. The chain links TRBV28 to TRBJ2-1, with unresolved D. Trimming shortened V by 5 bases and J by 7 bases, and 3 bases separated the two germline ends. Looked up from germline, CDR1 is MDHEN and CDR2 is SYDVKM. The length of the CDR3 is 10 residues.